A selection of T cell receptor beta chains follows, all from one sample in a study of identical twins. Using its own MiXCR run on the 5' RACE reads, TCRdb lists one record per CDR3 protein. The table has a few hundred thousand distinct CDR3 sequences, 18% seen once; the top ten hold around 12%. Specimen: naive T cells sorted from blood. These receptors were taken from a man in his forties or fifties in good health. The CDR3 runs from the conserved cysteine through the conserved F or W. The order of the fields is clone size, D gene, V gene, J gene, CDR3 protein, CDR3 DNA. D genes are given only for firm matches. The size entry is marked missing in some rows and otherwise reads once, few, many or a size class.

NA	NA	TRBV15	TRBJ2-3	CATSRAARASGRTDTQYF	TGTGCCACCAGCAGAGCCGCCCGAGCCTCAGGCAGAACAGATACGCAGTATTTT
few	NA	TRBV7-2	TRBJ1-1	CASSLVAWGTEAFF	TGTGCCAGCAGCTTAGTGGCCTGGGGCACTGAAGCTTTCTTT
few	NA	TRBV20-1	TRBJ1-1	CSPHRSTEAFF	TGCAGTCCTCACCGGAGTACTGAAGCTTTCTTT
few	NA	TRBV7-6	TRBJ2-5	CASSLAIWGGRETQYF	TGTGCCAGCAGCTTAGCGATTTGGGGGGGGCGCGAGACCCAGTACTTC
NA	NA	TRBV20-1	TRBJ1-1	CSARGPVDTEAFF	TGCAGTGCTAGAGGGCCTGTGGACACTGAAGCTTTCTTT
many	NA	TRBV6-2/TRBV6-3	TRBJ2-7	CASRQMGGVYEQYF	TGTGCCAGCCGACAGATGGGAGGAGTGTACGAGCAGTACTTC
few	NA	TRBV7-9	TRBJ2-3	CASSLPTDTQYF	TGTGCCAGCAGCCTGCCTACAGATACGCAGTATTTT
many	TRBD1	TRBV4-3	TRBJ1-6	CASSLRQGLEDSPLHF	TGCGCCAGCAGCCTTCGACAGGGGTTAGAGGATTCACCCCTCCACTTT
few	TRBD2	TRBV6-2/TRBV6-3	TRBJ2-7	CASSPSGLAGRYEQYF	TGTGCCAGCAGCCCCTCGGGACTAGCGGGAAGGTACGAGCAGTACTTC
few	NA	TRBV5-1	TRBJ2-1	CASSLAGASDYNEQFF	TGCGCCAGCAGCTTGGCCGGGGCAAGCGACTACAATGAGCAGTTCTTC
many	TRBD1	TRBV20-1	TRBJ2-2	CSAREPGTGGTGELFF	TGCAGTGCTAGAGAGCCCGGGACAGGGGGCACCGGGGAGCTGTTTTTT
few	NA	TRBV24-1	TRBJ2-5	CATSDFLGETQYF	TGTGCCACCAGTGATTTTCTTGGAGAGACCCAGTACTTC
many	NA	TRBV6-2/TRBV6-3	TRBJ2-5	CASSYSATGTQYF	TGTGCCAGCAGTTACTCGGCTACCGGGACCCAGTACTTC
NA	TRBD1	TRBV10-3	TRBJ2-1	CAISGSGTGMGNEQFF	TGTGCCATCAGTGGGTCCGGGACAGGGATGGGCAATGAGCAGTTCTTC
few	NA	TRBV20-1	TRBJ2-2	CSASNRAWSGELFF	TGCAGTGCTAGTAACAGGGCCTGGTCCGGGGAGCTGTTTTTT
NA	TRBD1	TRBV12-3/TRBV12-4	TRBJ1-2	CASSLARDRGNYGYTF	TGTGCCAGCAGTTTAGCTAGGGACAGGGGAAACTATGGCTACACCTTC
many	TRBD1	TRBV18	TRBJ2-1	CASSAGQGAYNEQFF	TGTGCCAGCTCAGCGGGACAGGGGGCTTACAATGAGCAGTTCTTC
few	TRBD1	TRBV20-1	TRBJ2-4	CSAPLRTGRNIQYF	TGCAGTGCTCCTCTCCGGACAGGGAGGAACATTCAGTACTTC
NA	NA	TRBV6-5	TRBJ2-2	CASSYSIRMSLGELFF	TGTGCCAGCAGTTACTCGATCAGGATGTCCCTCGGGGAGCTGTTTTTT
many	TRBD1	TRBV20-1	TRBJ2-7	CSARVPGGWYEQYF	TGCAGTGCTAGAGTTCCAGGGGGCTGGTACGAGCAGTACTTC
NA	NA	TRBV28	TRBJ1-4	CASSLPDATNEKLFF	TGTGCCAGCAGTCTCCCGGATGCAACTAATGAAAAACTGTTTTTT
many	NA	TRBV6-2/TRBV6-3	TRBJ2-3	CASSLRRGHGRLYSTDTQYF	TGTGCCAGCAGTTTAAGGCGAGGACATGGCCGCTTGTATAGCACAGATACGCAGTATTTT
few	TRBD2	TRBV24-1	TRBJ2-1	CATSAQTSGNYNEQFF	TGTGCCACCAGTGCTCAGACTAGCGGTAATTACAATGAGCAGTTCTTC
few	NA	TRBV10-3	TRBJ2-3	CAISDQGTVTDTQYF	TGTGCCATCAGTGATCAGGGGACCGTCACAGATACGCAGTATTTT
few	NA	TRBV7-4	TRBJ1-2	CASSLNRNYGYTF	TGTGCCAGCAGCTTAAACCGGAACTATGGCTACACCTTC
NA	TRBD1	TRBV7-2	TRBJ2-7	CASSGTGGLYEQYF	TGTGCCAGCAGCGGGACAGGGGGCCTCTACGAGCAGTACTTC
NA	NA	TRBV25-1	TRBJ2-1	CASSVMSSYNEQFF	TGTGCCAGCAGTGTTATGAGCTCCTACAATGAGCAGTTCTTC
many	TRBD1	TRBV6-2/TRBV6-3	TRBJ2-2	CASIAGTGGTGELFF	TGTGCCAGTATTGCCGGGACAGGGGGCACCGGGGAGCTGTTTTTT
NA	NA	TRBV6-2/TRBV6-3	TRBJ1-5	CASSYGRQPQHF	TGTGCCAGCAGTTACGGCAGGCAGCCCCAGCATTTT
few	NA	TRBV20-1	TRBJ1-5	CSASRDDQPQHF	TGCAGTGCAAGCCGTGACGATCAGCCCCAGCATTTT
NA	NA	TRBV5-1	TRBJ2-5	CASSFQEETQYF	TGCGCCAGCAGCTTCCAAGAAGAGACCCAGTACTTC
few	NA	TRBV9	TRBJ2-7	CASSVGAQGFSEQYF	TGTGCCAGCAGCGTAGGGGCCCAGGGGTTCAGCGAGCAGTACTTC
few	NA	TRBV10-3	TRBJ1-4	CATGATATNEKLFF	TGTGCCACAGGGGCCACAGCAACTAATGAAAAACTGTTTTTT
few	TRBD1	TRBV6-1	TRBJ2-3	CASRDGQVSTDTQYF	TGTGCCAGCAGAGACGGACAGGTTAGCACAGATACGCAGTATTTT